The source of this TCR beta chain is a study of cytomegalovirus exposure and HLA in healthy donors. Study results and limitations: Available immune exposure information covered CMV serostatus only. A prior analysis recorded that most TCR beta V segments were productive about 87% or about 30% of the time.

Details on this clone: Its antigen remains unidentified.

The germline V gene encodes CDR1 GTSNPN and CDR2 SVGIG (reference sequence). Trimming pared 2 bases from V and 1 base from J, leaving 11 bases between. The CDR3 sequence is 14 residues long. 60 Vbeta and 13 Jbeta primers were used in PCR. The data were produced by immunoSEQ multiplex PCR, yet TCRdb's version contains in-frame clones alone and is incomplete. The sample has some 250,000 clones; around 76% are singletons. The receptor was derived from a woman aged 40 to 49 in good health and CMV-seropositive. J is TRBJ1-1 and V is TRBV30; D not resolved. Sample: PBMCs. CDR3 sequence reads: CAWSTEVRNTEAFF. The CDR3 nucleotides read TGTGCCTGGAGTACTGAGGTCAGGAACACTGAAGCTTTCTTT.